This T cell receptor beta chain appears in the sequencing data of a study of technical replicates of blood from several donors. Generated by immunoSEQ multiplex PCR, the TCRdb table keeps only in-frame clones and is missing some. The sample has fewer than 90,000 clones, around 94% seen once. Germline V lookup: CDR1 MNHNS, CDR2 SASEGT. V dropped 8 bases and J dropped 5; count of bases not matched to a gene: 5. This CDR3 region has 13 residues. Material for sequencing was T cells isolated from PBMCs. The TCR comes from a human donor in good health. This sequence joins TRBV6-1 and TRBJ2-3, with 9 bases that match TRBD1. CDR3 residues: CASRRGQGDTQYF. The CDR3 DNA reads TGTGCCAGCCGGAGGGGACAGGGAGATACGCAGTATTTT.